This TCR beta chain is from a study of T cells in Graves' hyperthyroidism and ophthalmopathy. Template material for amplifying TCR beta CDR3 regions consisted of RNA transcripts. Carried out on the TCR CDR3, a first-round RT-PCR used the HTBI primer set. TCRdb independently ran MiXCR on the multiplex PCR reads; one entry per CDR3 protein. The sample has roughly 710,000 distinct CDR3 sequences, around 40% seen once; the top ten hold around 31%. With 4 bases clipped from V and 4 bases from J, the junction kept 6 bases outside the gene matches. CDR1 DFQATT and CDR2 SNEGSKA come from the germline V gene (reference sequence). This CDR3 comprises 14 residues. This clonotype was counted a few times.

J is TRBJ1-2 and V is TRBV20-1; 10 positions match TRBD1. The TCR sequence derives from a woman aged 35 to 49 with Graves' hyperthyroidism. The source material was blood. In nucleotides, the CDR3 is TGCAGTGCTACAGACAGGGGGCGCCCCTATGGCTACACCTTC. Encoded protein: CSATDRGRPYGYTF.